The 10 T cell receptor beta chains in this list originate from one sample, sequenced in a study of T cells expressing NK-cell markers. TCRdb re-called the 5' RACE reads and gives one entry per CDR3 protein, without DNA. The table lists 440,000 or so distinct CDR3 sequences, with 7.3% in the top ten. Sequencing was carried out using blood T cells: a sorted CD56 or NKG2C T cell subset, CD4+ or CD8+ T cells, or bulk PBMC T cells (not recorded which). The receptors stem from a woman aged 18 to 69 in good health.

V and J are TRBV20-1 and TRBJ2-1; checking the TCRdb D call of TRBD2 is not possible without DNA. The germline V gene has CDR1 DFQATT and CDR2 SNEGSKA (reference sequence). This CDR3 spans 14 amino acids. This CDR3 reads CSARAGLGPNEQFF.

The V call is TRBV20-1, the J call TRBJ2-2; TCRdb selects TRBD1, and the lack of DNA leaves this call unchecked. Germline loops: CDR1 DFQATT, CDR2 SNEGSKA (reference sequence). This CDR3 has 15 residues. CDR3 in amino acids: CSARRVDRGTGELFF.

The CDR3 sequence is CASSFQAPFETQYF. J is TRBJ2-5 and V is TRBV12-3 or TRBV12-4; TCRdb selects TRBD1, and the lack of DNA leaves this call unchecked. The CDR3 has 14 amino acids.

The J gene is TRBJ2-1, the V gene TRBV6-5; without DNA, the TCRdb call of TRBD2 cannot be checked. The CDR3 is made up of 14 amino acids. Germline V gives CDR1 MNHEY, CDR2 SVGAGI. CDR3 protein: CASSYSGRQGEQFF.

Here the CDR3 reads CASSGFRQGANQPQHF. The chain uses TRBV19 and TRBJ1-5; TCRdb's assignment of TRBD1 cannot be checked, as there is no DNA. From germline, CDR1 is LNHDA and CDR2 SQIVND (reference sequence). CDR3 length equals 16 residues.

V usage is TRBV27 and J usage is TRBJ1-2; there is no DNA to check the TCRdb D call of TRBD1. The CDR3 sequence is 14 residues long. CDR1 MNHEY and CDR2 SMNVEV come from the germline V gene (reference sequence). CDR3 protein: CASSLYRGHYGYTF.

V gene TRBV11-2 combines with J gene TRBJ2-2; TCRdb picks TRBD1, but there is no DNA to check that call. Germline V gene lookup returns CDR1 SGHAT and CDR2 FQNNGV. This CDR3 spans 16 amino acids. CDR3 in amino acids: CASSSLNTPKGRELFF.

The J gene is TRBJ2-3, the V gene TRBV12-3 or TRBV12-4; the D gene TCRdb calls, TRBD2, cannot be checked with no DNA. CDR3 length equals 16 residues. CDR3 loop: CASRLTSGGFTDTQYF.

The chain combines TRBV27 with TRBJ1-1. This CDR3 region has 14 residues. CDR1 is MNHEY and CDR2 is SMNVEV in the germline V gene (reference sequence). CDR3: CASSLRAGRTEAFF.

V and J are TRBV20-1 and TRBJ2-7; TCRdb designates TRBD1, a call that cannot be tested without DNA. The CDR3 length is 11 residues. The germline V gene encodes CDR1 DFQATT and CDR2 SNEGSKA (reference sequence). The CDR3: CSPGQAPEQYF.